The entry below describes one T cell receptor (beta chain). The antigen remains undetermined. These data originate in a study of T cell repertoires in cytomegalovirus infection. About the research overall: Alongside well-studied HLA-B-restricted CMV epitopes, recently identified HLA-C-restricted CMV epitopes were also used. CMV infection together with matching HLA type was indicated by public TCR beta signatures. Study outcomes and limitations: The cumulative frequency of public TCR beta families identified carriers of CMV plus the relevant HLA. The ex vivo response was dominated by HLA-C-restricted CMV-specific TCR beta clonotypes.

TCRdb called the reads again in MiXCR, with one record for every CDR3 protein. Of 900,000 to 950,000 distinct CDR3 sequences in the sample, around 30% were seen once. The J segment lost 10 bases and the V segment lost 2 bases, leaving 14 bases of the junction unmatched. This CDR3 is 17 amino acids long. Germline-derived CDR1 and CDR2 are MNHEY and SMNVEV (reference sequence). The TCR originated in a human donor in good health (CMV status not recorded). Some clones in this sample may be carry-over from other donors' samples. The chain links TRBV27 to TRBJ2-3; 11 bases line up with TRBD2. This specimen consisted of cultured CD8+ T cells from PBMCs, obtained from culture after CMV antigen stimulation. CDR3 residues: CASSLVGSGGAIESQYF. For the CDR3, the DNA is TGTGCCAGCAGTTTAGTAGGTAGCGGGGGGGCCATAGAATCGCAGTATTTT.